Listed below are T cell receptor beta chains from one sample, sequenced in a study of T-cell reconstitution after alpha-beta-depleted transplantation in children. TCRdb processed the PCR reads anew with MiXCR; each CDR3 protein has one entry. There are approximately 300,000 distinct CDR3 sequences in the sample; approximately 7.3% occur only once, and over 7.5% lies in the top ten. The sample consisted of peripheral blood, taken 360 days after TCRalphabeta/CD19-depleted stem cell transplant. The receptors derive from a female patient aged 2-15 years who had a stem cell transplant for Fanconi anemia, so the T cells may come from the graft donor. Both conserved end residues are part of each CDR3. The D gene is left open where the match is weak. A row's size may be missing; if present it is once, few, many or a size class.

clone_size: many; j_call: TRBJ2-1; d_call: TRBD2; v_call: TRBV4-2; cdr3_nt: TGTGCCACCGGGACTAGCGGGGTCAATGAGCAGTTCTTC; cdr3_aa: CATGTSGVNEQFF
clone_size: many; j_call: TRBJ2-1; d_call: -; v_call: TRBV4-1; cdr3_nt: TGCGCCAGCAGCCGACATAGCGGCATTAATGAGCAGTTCTTC; cdr3_aa: CASSRHSGINEQFF
clone_size: many; j_call: TRBJ2-7; d_call: -; v_call: TRBV5-1; cdr3_nt: TGCGCCAGCAGCTTGGCCGGGGGTTGGGTCGAGCAGTACTTC; cdr3_aa: CASSLAGGWVEQYF
clone_size: few; j_call: TRBJ2-7; d_call: TRBD2; v_call: TRBV3-1; cdr3_nt: TGTGCCAGCAGCCATAGAGCGGGGGAGGAGCAGTACTTC; cdr3_aa: CASSHRAGEEQYF
clone_size: many; j_call: TRBJ1-1; d_call: TRBD1; v_call: TRBV4-3; cdr3_nt: TGCGCCAGCAGCCAAGACGAGGGGGCGCATGAAACTGAAGCTTTCTTT; cdr3_aa: CASSQDEGAHETEAFF
clone_size: many; j_call: TRBJ2-7; d_call: TRBD1; v_call: TRBV7-9; cdr3_nt: TGTGCCAGCAGCTTTCGGACAGGGGGCGAGCAGTACTTC; cdr3_aa: CASSFRTGGEQYF
clone_size: many; j_call: TRBJ2-1; d_call: -; v_call: TRBV3-1; cdr3_nt: TGTGCCAGCAGCCAAAGCTTGGCGGGAAACTACAATGAGCAGTTCTTC; cdr3_aa: CASSQSLAGNYNEQFF
clone_size: many; j_call: TRBJ2-7; d_call: TRBD2; v_call: TRBV5-1; cdr3_nt: TGCGCCAGCAGCTTGGGGACTAGCGGGCCGTACGAGCAGTACTTC; cdr3_aa: CASSLGTSGPYEQYF
clone_size: -; j_call: TRBJ1-1; d_call: -; v_call: TRBV5-1; cdr3_nt: TGCGCCAGCAGCTTGTTTGGACAGAACTTCATGAACACTGAAGCTTTCTTT; cdr3_aa: CASSLFGQNFMNTEAFF
clone_size: many; j_call: TRBJ1-2; d_call: -; v_call: TRBV28; cdr3_nt: TGTGCCAGCAGCCCCTGGGGGAACTATGGCTACACCTTC; cdr3_aa: CASSPWGNYGYTF
clone_size: many; j_call: TRBJ2-1; d_call: TRBD2; v_call: TRBV7-2; cdr3_nt: TGTGCCAGCAACCCCTCTAGCGGGGGGGCCATTGAGCAGTTCTTC; cdr3_aa: CASNPSSGGAIEQFF
clone_size: once; j_call: TRBJ1-5; d_call: TRBD1; v_call: TRBV11-3; cdr3_nt: TGTGCCAGCAGCACCCGGGACAGACTAAGCAATCAGCCCCAGCATTTT; cdr3_aa: CASSTRDRLSNQPQHF
clone_size: few; j_call: TRBJ2-1; d_call: -; v_call: TRBV7-9; cdr3_nt: TGTGCCAGCAGCCTTTTAGGGGGGCCCGAGCAGTTCTTC; cdr3_aa: CASSLLGGPEQFF
clone_size: many; j_call: TRBJ2-3; d_call: -; v_call: TRBV12-3/TRBV12-4; cdr3_nt: TGTGCCAGCAGTGCCTGGGGGGGCACAGATACGCAGTATTTT; cdr3_aa: CASSAWGGTDTQYF
clone_size: -; j_call: TRBJ2-5; d_call: TRBD2; v_call: TRBV3-1; cdr3_nt: TGTGCCAGCAGCCAACCGGGGGGGCCTTCCTACGAGACCCAGTACTTC; cdr3_aa: CASSQPGGPSYETQYF
clone_size: -; j_call: TRBJ1-2; d_call: -; v_call: TRBV5-6; cdr3_nt: TGTGCCAGCAGCTTGGGACAGAACGACTATGGCTACACCTTC; cdr3_aa: CASSLGQNDYGYTF
clone_size: few; j_call: TRBJ1-2; d_call: -; v_call: TRBV28; cdr3_nt: TGTGCCAGCAGCTCAACGGGCGCCTATGGCTACACCTTC; cdr3_aa: CASSSTGAYGYTF
clone_size: -; j_call: TRBJ2-5; d_call: TRBD2; v_call: TRBV18; cdr3_nt: TGTGCCAGCTCACGGAACGGGGGGGCTGAGACCCAGTACTTC; cdr3_aa: CASSRNGGAETQYF
clone_size: -; j_call: TRBJ2-3; d_call: TRBD2; v_call: TRBV6-1; cdr3_nt: TGTGCCAGCAGTGGACTAGCGGGGAGAAACACAGATACGCAGTATTTT; cdr3_aa: CASSGLAGRNTDTQYF
clone_size: -; j_call: TRBJ2-5; d_call: -; v_call: TRBV20-1; cdr3_nt: TGCAGTGCTATGTTGAACCGGGAGACCCAGTACTTC; cdr3_aa: CSAMLNRETQYF
clone_size: many; j_call: TRBJ1-3; d_call: -; v_call: TRBV20-1; cdr3_nt: TGCAGTGCTAGATTCTCCGTTCTGGGGGGTGGAAACACCATATATTTT; cdr3_aa: CSARFSVLGGGNTIYF
clone_size: many; j_call: TRBJ1-6; d_call: -; v_call: TRBV20-1; cdr3_nt: TGCAGTGCTAGAGATTGGGTCCCCGGTCCCGGCAATTCACCCCTCCACTTT; cdr3_aa: CSARDWVPGPGNSPLHF
clone_size: -; j_call: TRBJ1-3; d_call: -; v_call: TRBV7-3; cdr3_nt: TGTGCCAGCAGCTTAAAATTGGGAAACACCATATATTTT; cdr3_aa: CASSLKLGNTIYF
clone_size: few; j_call: TRBJ2-7; d_call: -; v_call: TRBV7-6; cdr3_nt: TGTGCCAGCAGCCGCGACTGGGGGGGCAACGAGCAGTACTTC; cdr3_aa: CASSRDWGGNEQYF
clone_size: -; j_call: TRBJ2-1; d_call: -; v_call: TRBV11-2; cdr3_nt: TGTGCCAGCAGCCTCCGACAGGCCACCTACAATGAGCAGTTCTTC; cdr3_aa: CASSLRQATYNEQFF
clone_size: many; j_call: TRBJ2-7; d_call: -; v_call: TRBV28; cdr3_nt: TGTGCCAGCAGTTTAATAAGGGTAGTCTACGAGCAGTACTTC; cdr3_aa: CASSLIRVVYEQYF
clone_size: many; j_call: TRBJ1-2; d_call: -; v_call: TRBV7-8; cdr3_nt: TGTGCCAGCAGCTTAGCCGTTTTTTATGGCTACACCTTC; cdr3_aa: CASSLAVFYGYTF
clone_size: -; j_call: TRBJ1-5; d_call: -; v_call: TRBV6-1; cdr3_nt: TGTGCCAGCAGTGATTTCCTCGGGACACAAGAAGATCAGCCCCAGCATTTT; cdr3_aa: CASSDFLGTQEDQPQHF
clone_size: -; j_call: TRBJ2-1; d_call: TRBD2; v_call: TRBV5-1; cdr3_nt: TGCGCCAGCAGCGTCACTAGCGGGCCCTCCTACAATGAGCAGTTCTTC; cdr3_aa: CASSVTSGPSYNEQFF
clone_size: few; j_call: TRBJ2-2; d_call: -; v_call: TRBV2; cdr3_nt: TGTGCCAGCATATCTCAGGGGATCGGGGAGCTGTTTTTT; cdr3_aa: CASISQGIGELFF
clone_size: many; j_call: TRBJ1-1; d_call: TRBD1; v_call: TRBV5-1; cdr3_nt: TGCGCCAGCAGCGGACCCCGAGTAGGGGGCGGAACTGAAGCTTTCTTT; cdr3_aa: CASSGPRVGGGTEAFF
clone_size: few; j_call: TRBJ2-2; d_call: -; v_call: TRBV28; cdr3_nt: TGTGCCAGCACCCAATGGGGGGAGCTGTTTTTT; cdr3_aa: CASTQWGELFF
clone_size: many; j_call: TRBJ1-1; d_call: -; v_call: TRBV6-2/TRBV6-3; cdr3_nt: TGTGCCAGCAGACAGATCATGAACACTGAAGCTTTCTTT; cdr3_aa: CASRQIMNTEAFF
clone_size: many; j_call: TRBJ1-2; d_call: -; v_call: TRBV28; cdr3_nt: TGTGCCAGCAGTTTACGGACAAGTGGCTACACCTTC; cdr3_aa: CASSLRTSGYTF
clone_size: few; j_call: TRBJ1-5; d_call: TRBD1; v_call: TRBV10-3; cdr3_nt: TGTGCCATCAGTGAGTCCAGGGGGCTTCATCAGCCCCAGCATTTT; cdr3_aa: CAISESRGLHQPQHF
clone_size: few; j_call: TRBJ1-4; d_call: TRBD1; v_call: TRBV6-5; cdr3_nt: TGTGCCAGCAGTTACTCGGGACAGGGGGATGAAAAACTGTTTTTT; cdr3_aa: CASSYSGQGDEKLFF
clone_size: many; j_call: TRBJ2-3; d_call: -; v_call: TRBV7-8; cdr3_nt: TGTGCCAGCAGGGACCCTATCACAGATACGCAGTATTTT; cdr3_aa: CASRDPITDTQYF
clone_size: few; j_call: TRBJ1-2; d_call: TRBD1; v_call: TRBV28; cdr3_nt: TGTGCCAGCAGTTTAAGGGTGGGACAGGGAAACTATGGCTACACCTTC; cdr3_aa: CASSLRVGQGNYGYTF
clone_size: many; j_call: TRBJ2-7; d_call: TRBD1; v_call: TRBV5-1; cdr3_nt: TGCGCCAGCAGCTTGAGGGACAGGGTGTACGAGCAGTACTTC; cdr3_aa: CASSLRDRVYEQYF
clone_size: -; j_call: TRBJ1-4; d_call: -; v_call: TRBV30; cdr3_nt: TGTGCCTGCAGGGAATGGCGGGAAAAACTGTTTTTT; cdr3_aa: CACREWREKLFF
clone_size: few; j_call: TRBJ2-5; d_call: -; v_call: TRBV20-1; cdr3_nt: TGCAGTGGGGGGGACGGGAGCGGAAAGCCGACCCAGTACTTC; cdr3_aa: CSGGDGSGKPTQYF
clone_size: once; j_call: TRBJ1-2; d_call: -; v_call: TRBV6-1; cdr3_nt: TGTGCCAGCAGCGACCGGAACTATGGCTACACCTTC; cdr3_aa: CASSDRNYGYTF
clone_size: many; j_call: TRBJ2-3; d_call: TRBD2; v_call: TRBV12-3/TRBV12-4; cdr3_nt: TGTGCCAGCAGTTTACTCCCCGGACTAGCGAATACGCAGTATTTT; cdr3_aa: CASSLLPGLANTQYF
clone_size: few; j_call: TRBJ2-1; d_call: -; v_call: TRBV28; cdr3_nt: TGTGCCAGCAGTTTAGACAGCCCCCTGAAATGGGGGCAGTTCTTC; cdr3_aa: CASSLDSPLKWGQFF